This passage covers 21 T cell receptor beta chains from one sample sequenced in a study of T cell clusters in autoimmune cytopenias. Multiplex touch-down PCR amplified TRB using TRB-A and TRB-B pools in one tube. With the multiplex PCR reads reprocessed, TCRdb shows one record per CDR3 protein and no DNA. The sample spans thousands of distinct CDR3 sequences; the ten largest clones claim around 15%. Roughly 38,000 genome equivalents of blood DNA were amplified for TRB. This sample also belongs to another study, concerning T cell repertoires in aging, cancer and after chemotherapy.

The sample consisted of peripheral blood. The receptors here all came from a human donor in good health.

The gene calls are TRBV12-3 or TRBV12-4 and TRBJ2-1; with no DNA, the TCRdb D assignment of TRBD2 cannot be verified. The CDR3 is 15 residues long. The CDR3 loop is CASSSLAGGPNEQFF.

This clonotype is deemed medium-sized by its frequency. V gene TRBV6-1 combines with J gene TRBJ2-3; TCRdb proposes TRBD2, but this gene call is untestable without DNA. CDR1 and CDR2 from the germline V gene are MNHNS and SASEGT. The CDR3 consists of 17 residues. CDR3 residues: CASSATSGGTSTDTQYF.

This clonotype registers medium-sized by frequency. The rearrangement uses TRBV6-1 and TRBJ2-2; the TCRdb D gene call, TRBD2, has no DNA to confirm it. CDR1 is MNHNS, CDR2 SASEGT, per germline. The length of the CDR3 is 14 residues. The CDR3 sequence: CASSEQPRVGELFF.

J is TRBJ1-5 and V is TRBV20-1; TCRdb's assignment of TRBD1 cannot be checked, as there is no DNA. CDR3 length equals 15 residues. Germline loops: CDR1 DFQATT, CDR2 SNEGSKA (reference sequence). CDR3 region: CSASGTGLGYQPQHF.

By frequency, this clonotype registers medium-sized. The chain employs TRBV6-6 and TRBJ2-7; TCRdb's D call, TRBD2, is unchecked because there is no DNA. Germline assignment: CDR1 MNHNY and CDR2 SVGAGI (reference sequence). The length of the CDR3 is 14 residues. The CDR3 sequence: CASSSVAGPYEQYF.

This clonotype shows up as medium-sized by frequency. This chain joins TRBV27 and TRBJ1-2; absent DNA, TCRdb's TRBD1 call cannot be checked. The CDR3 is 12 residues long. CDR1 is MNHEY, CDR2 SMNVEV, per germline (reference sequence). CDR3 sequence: CASSLRGNGYTF.

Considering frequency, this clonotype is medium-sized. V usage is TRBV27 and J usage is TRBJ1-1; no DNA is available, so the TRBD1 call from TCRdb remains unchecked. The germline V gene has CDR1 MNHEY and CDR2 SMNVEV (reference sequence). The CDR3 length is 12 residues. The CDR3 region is CASSQLGREAFF.

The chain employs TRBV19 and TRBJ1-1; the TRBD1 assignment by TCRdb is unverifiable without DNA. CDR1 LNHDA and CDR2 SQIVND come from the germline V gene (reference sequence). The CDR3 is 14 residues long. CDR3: CASTTGQGITEAFF.

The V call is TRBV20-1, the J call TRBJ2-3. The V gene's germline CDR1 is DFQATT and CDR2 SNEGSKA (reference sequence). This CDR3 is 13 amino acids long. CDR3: CSASRTNPNTQYF.

The CDR3: CATSDTGTNEKLFF. The chain carries TRBV6-5 and TRBJ1-4; TCRdb names TRBD1, which stays unverified in the absence of DNA. CDR1 and CDR2 from the germline V gene are MNHEY and SVGAGI. The CDR3 is made up of 14 amino acids.

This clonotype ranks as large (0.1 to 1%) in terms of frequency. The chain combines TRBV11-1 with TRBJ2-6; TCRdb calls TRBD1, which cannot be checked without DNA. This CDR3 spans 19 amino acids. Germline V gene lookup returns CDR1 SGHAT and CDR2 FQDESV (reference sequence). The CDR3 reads CASSFPTGQFISGANVLTF.

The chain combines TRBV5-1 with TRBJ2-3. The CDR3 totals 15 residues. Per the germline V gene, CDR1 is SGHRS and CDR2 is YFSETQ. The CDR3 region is CASSLAASGADTQYF.

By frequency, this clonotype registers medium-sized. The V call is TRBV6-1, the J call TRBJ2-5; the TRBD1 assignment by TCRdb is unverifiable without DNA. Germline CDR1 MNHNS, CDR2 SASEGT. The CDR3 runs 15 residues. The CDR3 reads CASSEAQTGAETQYF.

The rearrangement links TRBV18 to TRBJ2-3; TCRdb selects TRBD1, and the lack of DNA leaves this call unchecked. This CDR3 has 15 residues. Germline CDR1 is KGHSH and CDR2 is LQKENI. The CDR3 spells CASSSLAGDTDTQYF.

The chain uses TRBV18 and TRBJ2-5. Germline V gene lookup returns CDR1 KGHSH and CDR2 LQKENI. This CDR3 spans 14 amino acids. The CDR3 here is CASSPRGARETQYF.

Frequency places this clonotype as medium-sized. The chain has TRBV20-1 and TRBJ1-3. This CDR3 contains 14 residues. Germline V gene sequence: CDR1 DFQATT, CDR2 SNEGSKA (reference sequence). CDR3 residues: CSARDSGRINTIYF.

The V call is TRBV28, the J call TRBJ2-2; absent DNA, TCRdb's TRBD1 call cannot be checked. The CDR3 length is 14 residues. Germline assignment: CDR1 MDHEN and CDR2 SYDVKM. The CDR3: CASKTGDNTGELFF.

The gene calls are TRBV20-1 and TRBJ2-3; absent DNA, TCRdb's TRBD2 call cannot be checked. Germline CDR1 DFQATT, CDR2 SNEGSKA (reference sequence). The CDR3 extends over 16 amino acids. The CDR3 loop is CSARRLAGGDTDTQYF.

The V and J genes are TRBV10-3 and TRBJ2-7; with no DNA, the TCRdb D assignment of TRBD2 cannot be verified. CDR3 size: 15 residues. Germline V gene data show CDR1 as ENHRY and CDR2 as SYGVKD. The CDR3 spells CAIRDTGLAGYEQYF.

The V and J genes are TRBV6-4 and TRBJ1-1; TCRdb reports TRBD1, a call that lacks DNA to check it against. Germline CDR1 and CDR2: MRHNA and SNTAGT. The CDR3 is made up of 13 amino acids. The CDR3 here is CASRLTENTEAFF.

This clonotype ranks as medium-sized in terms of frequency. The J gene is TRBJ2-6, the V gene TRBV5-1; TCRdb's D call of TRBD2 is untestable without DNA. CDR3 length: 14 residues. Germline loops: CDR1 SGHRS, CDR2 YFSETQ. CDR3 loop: CASRSGGGANVLTF.